This is a list of T cell receptor beta chains from one sample in a study of cytomegalovirus exposure and HLA in healthy donors. The method was immunoSEQ multiplex PCR; TCRdb's version includes in-frame clones alone and lacks a portion of them. Here the sample spans roughly 100,000 clones, more than 75% being singletons. Input material: PBMCs. The receptors stem from a young woman in good health and CMV-seropositive. CDR3s include the opening cysteine and the closing phenylalanine or tryptophan. D genes are given only for firm matches. The size of a clone is reported for some rows only, either as once, few or many, or as a class for expanded clones.

TRBV5-1,TRBJ2-5,15,NA,NA,CASSLTGPYQETQYF,TGCGCCAGCAGCTTGACAGGTCCGTACCAAGAGACCCAGTACTTC
TRBV5-1,TRBJ2-7,15,NA,NA,CASSPTSEGAYEQYF,TGCGCCAGCAGCCCCACCAGTGAAGGGGCCTACGAGCAGTACTTC
TRBV6-6,TRBJ2-7,12,few,TRBD1,CASNPGQYEQYF,TGTGCCAGCAACCCGGGACAGTACGAGCAGTACTTC
TRBV14,TRBJ2-3,13,few,NA,CASSQRRGDTQYF,TGTGCCAGCAGCCAACGCAGGGGTGATACGCAGTATTTT
TRBV13,TRBJ2-1,15,once,NA,CASSLGGHVYNEQFF,TGTGCCAGCAGCTTAGGGGGACACGTCTACAATGAGCAGTTCTTC
TRBV6-1,TRBJ1-4,14,few,NA,CASSEARSREKLFF,TGTGCCAGCAGTGAAGCTAGATCCCGTGAAAAACTGTTTTTT
TRBV27,TRBJ2-3,16,few,NA,CASSLFGSGSTDTQYF,TGTGCCAGCAGTTTGTTCGGTAGCGGTAGCACAGATACGCAGTATTTT
TRBV9,TRBJ2-7,12,NA,NA,CASSARGYEQYF,TGTGCCAGCAGCGCGCGGGGCTACGAGCAGTACTTC
TRBV7-9,TRBJ2-1,13,NA,NA,CASSLAQGHEQFF,TGTGCCAGCAGCTTAGCGCAGGGGCATGAGCAGTTCTTC
TRBV11-2,TRBJ1-6,15,once,TRBD1,CASRTPGQFNSPLHF,TGTGCCAGCAGAACCCCGGGACAGTTTAATTCACCCCTCCACTTT
TRBV7-2,TRBJ2-7,14,NA,TRBD2,CASSLAAGANEQYF,TGTGCCAGCAGCTTAGCCGCGGGAGCCAACGAGCAGTACTTC
TRBV9,TRBJ2-7,11,once,TRBD1,CGQGRSYEQYF,TGTGGACAGGGGCGCTCCTACGAGCAGTACTTC
TRBV7-2,TRBJ1-2,13,few,NA,CASSLTAGYGYTF,TGTGCCAGCAGCTTAACAGCGGGGTATGGCTACACCTTC
TRBV2,TRBJ2-3,15,NA,TRBD2,CASSYRLASTDTQYF,TGTGCCAGCAGTTACAGACTAGCCAGCACAGATACGCAGTATTTT
TRBV7-8,TRBJ2-3,15,NA,NA,CASSDSVTSRDTQYF,TGTGCCAGCAGCGATAGCGTCACTAGCAGGGATACGCAGTATTTT
TRBV9,TRBJ1-4,15,NA,TRBD1,CASSSGDRVREKLFF,TGTGCCAGCAGCTCAGGGGACAGGGTTCGTGAAAAACTGTTTTTT
TRBV19,TRBJ2-3,13,NA,NA,CASSPGGTDTQYF,TGTGCCAGTAGTCCAGGGGGCACAGATACGCAGTATTTT
TRBV10-3,TRBJ2-7,13,NA,NA,CAITIEQGAEQYF,TGTGCCATCACAATAGAACAGGGAGCCGAGCAGTACTTC
TRBV5-1,TRBJ1-1,15,NA,TRBD1,CASSLGTGWDTEAFF,TGCGCCAGCAGCTTGGGGACAGGGTGGGACACTGAAGCTTTCTTT
TRBV7-8,TRBJ1-6,15,NA,NA,CASSLAGEGYSPLHF,TGTGCCAGCAGCTTAGCAGGGGAAGGGTATTCACCCCTCCACTTT